This is a list of T cell receptor beta chains from one sample in a study of shared clonotypes between healthy human individuals. Method: immunoSEQ multiplex PCR; TCRdb's copy keeps in-frame clones and lacks some. The repertoire has more than 1.2 million clones, 98% of them found once; the top ten carry about 0.35%. What was sequenced was naive CD4+ T cells sorted from blood. The receptors were sampled from a man aged 25-45 years in good health. Each CDR3 is given with its conserved first and last residue. The D gene is left open where the match is weak. A clone size is listed for some rows: how often the clone was seen (once, few, many), or a class if it is expanded.

abundance,v_gene,j_gene,d_gene,CDR3aa,CDR3nt
.,TRBV5-4,TRBJ2-5,TRBD1,CASSRKTGEETQYF,TGTGCCAGCAGCCGGAAGACAGGGGAAGAGACCCAGTACTTC
.,TRBV11-3,TRBJ2-2,TRBD1,CASSLGPGTGGTGELFF,TGTGCCAGCAGCTTAGGTCCCGGGACAGGGGGCACCGGGGAGCTGTTTTTT
.,TRBV15,TRBJ2-1,TRBD2,CATSRVLAGGEQFF,TGTGCCACCAGCAGAGTCCTAGCGGGAGGTGAGCAGTTCTTC
.,TRBV2,TRBJ2-6,.,CASSEAGSGANVLTF,TGTGCCAGCAGTGAAGCCGGCTCTGGGGCCAACGTCCTGACTTTC
.,TRBV11-2,TRBJ1-2,.,CASSPRQEGGYTF,TGTGCCAGCAGCCCGAGACAAGAAGGAGGCTACACCTTC
.,TRBV29-1,TRBJ1-2,.,CSVDTSFYGYTF,TGCAGCGTTGACACGTCTTTCTATGGCTACACCTTC
once,TRBV9,TRBJ2-3,.,CASSVGRTDTQYF,TGTGCCAGCAGCGTAGGACGCACAGATACGCAGTATTTT
.,TRBV15,TRBJ2-7,.,CATSRMVGAAPSYEQYF,TGTGCCACCAGCAGAATGGTTGGAGCGGCCCCCTCCTACGAGCAGTACTTC
.,TRBV25-1,TRBJ2-2,.,CASRGRERELFF,TGTGCCAGCAGGGGTAGGGAAAGGGAGCTGTTTTTT
.,TRBV2,TRBJ2-7,TRBD1,CASSYTGDEQYF,TGTGCCAGCAGTTACACAGGGGACGAGCAGTACTTC
.,TRBV18,TRBJ2-5,.,CASSPVVGRETQYF,TGTGCCAGCTCACCAGTTGTTGGGAGGGAGACCCAGTACTTC
once,TRBV19,TRBJ1-1,.,CASSAKVNTEAFF,TGTGCCAGTAGCGCCAAGGTGAACACTGAAGCTTTCTTT
.,TRBV28,TRBJ2-1,.,CASRDNEQFF,TGTGCCAGCAGGGACAATGAGCAGTTCTTC
.,TRBV6-1,TRBJ2-3,.,CASNPTPGADTQYF,TGTGCCAGCAACCCTACCCCAGGCGCAGATACGCAGTATTTT
.,TRBV15,TRBJ2-1,.,CATSRVLGVGEQFF,TGTGCCACCAGCAGAGTGCTTGGGGTAGGTGAGCAGTTCTTC
.,TRBV7-3,TRBJ2-2,.,CASSLAAGLGGGELFF,TGTGCCAGCAGCTTAGCGGCAGGGCTAGGCGGCGGGGAGCTGTTTTTT
.,TRBV6-5,TRBJ2-7,TRBD2,CASSYGAGGSEQYF,TGTGCCAGCAGTTACGGTGCGGGAGGATCCGAGCAGTACTTC
.,TRBV27,TRBJ2-7,TRBD2,CASSLAGEFHEQYF,TGTGCCAGCAGTTTGGCGGGAGAGTTCCACGAGCAGTACTTC
.,TRBV5-6,TRBJ2-7,TRBD1,CASSRTGGRTEYYF,TGTGCCAGCAGCAGGACAGGGGGTAGGACTGAATATTACTTC
once,TRBV5-1,TRBJ2-7,.,CASSPGLTDSYEQYF,TGCGCCAGCAGCCCGGGTTTGACAGACTCCTACGAGCAGTACTTC
.,TRBV7-9,TRBJ1-2,.,CASSPLDKPYGYTF,TGTGCCAGCAGCCCGTTAGACAAACCCTATGGCTACACCTTC
.,TRBV23-1,TRBJ2-7,TRBD2,CASSQAGGPNEQYF,TGCGCCAGCAGTCAGGCGGGAGGGCCCAACGAGCAGTACTTC
.,TRBV25-1,TRBJ2-7,.,CASSDPAAATYEQYF,TGTGCCAGCAGTGACCCGGCGGCAGCAACCTACGAGCAGTACTTC
.,TRBV14,TRBJ1-1,.,CASTVQVNTEAFF,TGTGCCAGCACCGTCCAGGTGAACACTGAAGCTTTCTTT
.,TRBV6-5,TRBJ2-4,.,CASREALAKNIQYF,TGTGCCAGCAGGGAGGCATTAGCCAAAAACATTCAGTACTTC
.,TRBV5-1,TRBJ2-2,.,CASSLEDRSGTGELFF,TGCGCCAGCAGCTTGGAAGACAGGTCCGGGACCGGGGAGCTGTTTTTT
.,TRBV6-5,TRBJ2-7,.,CASRRTVTSYEQYF,TGTGCCAGCAGAAGGACAGTGACTTCCTACGAGCAGTACTTC
.,TRBV30,TRBJ2-7,.,CAWKQGTYEQYF,TGTGCCTGGAAGCAGGGTACCTACGAGCAGTACTTC
few,TRBV5-1,TRBJ2-2,.,CASSPPGNTGELFF,TGCGCCAGCAGCCCCCCAGGGAACACCGGGGAGCTGTTTTTT
.,TRBV5-1,TRBJ2-2,.,CASSVGLISGELFF,TGCGCCAGCAGCGTCGGACTTATTTCCGGGGAGCTGTTTTTT
.,TRBV15,TRBJ2-3,.,CATSSTEAQRLTDTQYF,TGTGCCACCAGCAGCACAGAGGCCCAGCGCCTCACAGATACGCAGTATTTT
.,TRBV20-1,TRBJ2-2,.,CSATVTGELFF,TGCAGTGCAACTGTCACCGGGGAGCTGTTTTTT